This TCR beta chain is drawn from a study of radiotherapy plus CTLA-4 blockade in lung cancer. Study-level points and caveats: Expansion in blood of tumor-derived TCR clones was seen after radiotherapy plus ipilimumab.

TCRdb's table, derived via immunoSEQ multiplex PCR, lists solely in-frame clones and lacks some. The sample lists some 110,000 clones, approximately 84% occurring once. Germline V gene sequence: CDR1 SGHAT, CDR2 FQNNGV. CDR3 length: 17 residues. V gave up 1 base and J gave up 7 bases; unmatched junction bases: 13. On this clone itself: Its target is unknown.

This material consisted of peripheral blood, taken from a patient treated with radiotherapy plus ipilimumab. The chain combines TRBV11-2 with TRBJ2-1; TRBD2 matches 7 bases. This TCR derives from a human donor with non-small cell lung cancer who had a partial response to radiotherapy plus ipilimumab. This chain's CDR3 is CASSLGRLAGANNEQFF. The CDR3 DNA reads TGTGCCAGCAGCTTAGGTCGACTTGCGGGAGCAAATAATGAGCAGTTCTTC.